One sample yielded the 22 T cell receptor beta chains listed below, sequenced in a study of T cell repertoires in ileal Crohn's disease. Profiled with immunoSEQ multiplex PCR; TCRdb holds only in-frame clones, not every one. The sample shows more than 15,000 clones, roughly 83% of them seen only once. Sequenced input: ileal tissue. These receptors came from an adult with Crohn's disease.

The V and J genes are TRBV5-6 and TRBJ2-3, with 9 nucleotides matching TRBD1. Germline V gene lookup returns CDR1 SGHDT and CDR2 YYEEEE. V shed 3 bases, J shed 4 bases, and the junction held 3 bases outside the gene matches. The CDR3 is made up of 14 amino acids. Written as DNA, the CDR3 is TGTGCCAGCAGCTCACAGGGGGCCGCAGATACGCAGTATTTT. Amino acids: CASSSQGAADTQYF.

This chain links TRBV6-5 with TRBJ1-6, with 9 bases aligning to TRBD1. CDR3 length equals 14 residues. The ends lost 6 bases at V and 7 bases at J; junction bases unmatched: 4. Germline CDR1 and CDR2: MNHEY and SVGAGI. CDR3 amino acids: CASRAQGANSPLHF. DNA for the CDR3: TGTGCCAGCAGGGCACAGGGGGCAAATTCACCCCTCCACTTT.

The chain is built from TRBV12-5 and TRBJ2-3; unclear D gene. Trimming took 6 bases from V and 6 from J, leaving 13 bases between them. CDR1 LGHNT and CDR2 FRNRAP come from the germline V gene. This CDR3 is 13 amino acids long. The chain's CDR3 is CASGSLMQDTQYF. The CDR3 nucleotides are TGTGCTAGTGGCTCCCTCATGCAGGATACGCAGTATTTT.

The chain is built from TRBV5-1 and TRBJ2-3; 9 bases fit TRBD2. The CDR3 loop spans 18 amino acids. The J segment lost 0 bases and the V segment lost 2 bases, leaving 10 bases of the junction unmatched. Per germline, CDR1 SGHRS and CDR2 YFSETQ. The CDR3 region has the DNA TGCGCCAGCAGCTTTGCCGGGACTAGCTGGACTAGCACAGATACGCAGTATTTT. Amino acids: CASSFAGTSWTSTDTQYF.

Here the CDR3 reads CASSLGQGTDTQYF. CDR3 sequence (DNA): TGTGCCAGCAGCTTAGGACAAGGCACAGATACGCAGTATTTT. The rearrangement uses TRBV7-9 and TRBJ2-3; D remains unclear. From germline, CDR1 is SEHNR and CDR2 FQNEAQ (reference sequence). Trimming took off 1 base at V and 1 base at J, with 6 bases between the two ends. There are 14 residues in the CDR3.

The chain carries TRBV10-3 and TRBJ1-1; a possible D gene is TRBD1 (5 bases). This CDR3 is 14 amino acids long. V lost 3 bases to trimming and J lost 1 base, with 9 bases between them. Germline values: CDR1 ENHRY, CDR2 SYGVKD. The CDR3 region has the DNA TGTGCCATCAGTGATGGGGCCTCGAACACTGAAGCTTTCTTT. Encoded protein: CAISDGASNTEAFF.

This chain joins TRBV6-5 and TRBJ2-2; a possible D gene is TRBD2 (5 bases). V was shortened by 5 bases and J by 4 bases, with 14 bases between the two germline ends. The CDR3 is made up of 15 amino acids. Germline V gives CDR1 MNHEY, CDR2 SVGAGI. The CDR3 DNA reads TGTGCCAGCAGTAATCAACGAGGGTCCACCGGGGAGCTGTTTTTT. It translates to CASSNQRGSTGELFF.

V is TRBV6-5 and J is TRBJ2-1; D might be TRBD2 (5 bases). V dropped 0 bases and J dropped 6 bases, with 9 bases sitting between them. Germline CDR1 MNHEY, CDR2 SVGAGI. The CDR3 has 14 residues. The DNA for the CDR3 is TGTGCCAGCAGTTACTCGTATAGCGCCAATGAGCAGTTCTTC. Translated: CASSYSYSANEQFF.

This chain links TRBV7-2 with TRBJ1-3; D ambiguous. The CDR3 is 17 amino acids. V lost 1 base and J 2 bases, leaving 15 bases between the germline ends. Germline loops: CDR1 SGHTA, CDR2 FQGNSA. The CDR3 DNA sequence: TGTGCCAGCAGCTTAGGGCAGCGAAAGAGCCCTGGAAACACCATATATTTT. Its protein is CASSLGQRKSPGNTIYF.

The rearrangement joins TRBV16 to TRBJ2-7; possible D gene TRBD2, 5 bases. There are 13 residues in the CDR3. Per the germline V gene, CDR1 is KGHSY and CDR2 is FQNENV. Trimming took 2 bases from V and 5 from J, leaving 10 bases between them. For the CDR3, the DNA is TGTGCCAGCAGCCAAGAACTAGTCCACGAGCAGTACTTC. This sequence encodes CASSQELVHEQYF.

The chain recombines TRBV6-1 with TRBJ2-5; 7 bases are shared with TRBD2. The junction had 4 bases not matched to a gene; V was cut back by 2 bases and J by 1 base. CDR3 length: 15 residues. Germline V gives CDR1 MNHNS, CDR2 SASEGT. CDR3 sequence reads: CASSEWGGGQETQYF. In DNA form, the CDR3 reads TGTGCCAGCAGTGAATGGGGCGGGGGCCAAGAGACCCAGTACTTC.

The CDR3 DNA is TGCGCCAGCAGACCGGGGGTGAGCACAGATACGCAGTATTTT. Amino acid sequence: CASRPGVSTDTQYF. This rearrangement joins TRBV10-2 to TRBJ2-3, with D maybe TRBD2 (6 bases). CDR1 is WSHSY, CDR2 SAAADI, per germline. Trimming stripped 6 bases from V and 0 bases from J, with 10 bases between. CDR3 size: 14 residues.

This chain joins TRBV6-6 and TRBJ2-3; D is undetermined. The CDR3 extends over 16 amino acids. Trimming pared 0 bases from V and 1 base from J, leaving 11 bases between. The germline CDR1 and CDR2 sequences are MNHNY and SVGAGI (reference sequence). CDR3 in DNA: TGTGCCAGCAGTTACTCGAGAGCTTCCCGCACAGATACGCAGTATTTT. Translated, it gives CASSYSRASRTDTQYF.

The chain joins TRBV5-4 to TRBJ2-7; 8 positions agree with TRBD1. Unmatched junction bases numbered 2, after V lost 0 bases and J lost 3 bases. This CDR3 spans 14 amino acids. The V gene's germline CDR1 is SGHNT and CDR2 YYREEE (reference sequence). This CDR3 is CASSLVDRVYEQYF. In nucleotides, the CDR3 is TGTGCCAGCAGCTTGGTGGACAGGGTCTACGAGCAGTACTTC.

This clone occurred a few times. J is TRBJ2-3 and V is TRBV10-2, with 9 bases fitting TRBD2. Trimming removed 6 bases from V and 4 bases from J; junction bases left unmatched: 5. The germline V gene encodes CDR1 WSHSY and CDR2 SAAADI. The CDR3 has 14 residues. This chain's CDR3 is CASRLAGWADTQYF. For the CDR3, the DNA is TGCGCCAGCAGGCTAGCGGGGTGGGCAGATACGCAGTATTTT.

This chain uses TRBV2 with TRBJ1-1; D unresolved. V lost 10 bases and J 0 bases, leaving 12 bases between the germline ends. The CDR3 consists of 13 residues. The V gene's germline CDR1 is SNHLY and CDR2 FYNNEI. The CDR3 sequence: CATLQFMNTEAFF. CDR3 nucleotides: TGTGCCACCCTACAGTTCATGAACACTGAAGCTTTCTTT.

The gene calls are TRBV4-3 and TRBJ2-1, with TRBD2 matching 14 bases. The CDR3 is 17 residues long. Per germline, CDR1 LGHNA and CDR2 YSLEER. V lost 1 base, J lost 7 bases, and 6 bases stayed unmatched. CDR3 bases: TGCGCCAGCAGCCAAGTCCTGGGACTAGCGGGGGAGAATGAGCAGTTCTTC. Amino acids: CASSQVLGLAGENEQFF.

The chain combines TRBV30 with TRBJ2-7; 9 nucleotides match TRBD1. CDR1 and CDR2 (germline): GTSNPN, SVGIG (reference sequence). The trim removed 6 bases at V and 2 bases at J, leaving 5 bases unmatched. This CDR3 region has 13 residues. The chain's CDR3 is CACRGQGTYEQYF. As DNA, the CDR3 is TGTGCCTGCCGGGGACAGGGTACCTACGAGCAGTACTTC.

This chain uses TRBV19 with TRBJ2-1, with TRBD1 matching 11 bases. CDR1 LNHDA and CDR2 SQIVND come from the germline V gene (reference sequence). The CDR3 extends over 15 amino acids. Unmatched junction bases numbered 7, after V lost 4 bases and J lost 8 bases. CDR3: CASSRRTGGKDEQFF. The CDR3 region has the DNA TGTGCCAGTAGTAGACGGACAGGGGGCAAGGATGAGCAGTTCTTC.

The chain links TRBV7-2 to TRBJ2-4; D perhaps matches TRBD2 (7 bases). The germline gives CDR1 SGHTA, CDR2 FQGNSA. V was pared by 4 bases and J by 7 bases, with 17 bases between. The CDR3 runs to 15 residues. The CDR3 spells CASSWGGGAGNIQYF. For the CDR3, the DNA is TGTGCCAGCAGCTGGGGAGGGGGGGCAGGGAACATTCAGTACTTC. Filled out from reference TRBV7-2 and TRBJ2-4, the complete variable domain reads GAGVSQSPSNKVTEKGKDVELRCDPISGHTALYWYRQSLGQGLEFLIYFQGNSAPDKSGLPSDRFSAERTGGSVSTLTIQRTQQEDSAVYLCASSWGGGAGNIQYFGAGTRLSVL.

The chain combines TRBV19 with TRBJ1-2; D not resolved. Per the germline V gene, CDR1 is LNHDA and CDR2 is SQIVND (reference sequence). The CDR3 totals 15 residues. The V and J ends lost 4 bases and 4 bases respectively, with 16 bases between them. This CDR3 is CASSNRASGSYGYTF. The CDR3 region has the DNA TGTGCCAGTAGTAATCGGGCCTCCGGGAGCTATGGCTACACCTTC.

This clone was seen just once. The rearrangement uses TRBV13 and TRBJ1-3; TRBD1 might be the D (5 bases). V gave up 2 bases and J gave up 0 bases, with 17 bases separating them. The CDR3 is 18 amino acids. Germline CDR1 is PRHDT and CDR2 is FYEKMQ (reference sequence). In DNA, the CDR3 is TGTGCCAGCAGCTTACGGGGGTTTAGGGCGAACTCTGGAAACACCATATATTTT. Protein: CASSLRGFRANSGNTIYF.